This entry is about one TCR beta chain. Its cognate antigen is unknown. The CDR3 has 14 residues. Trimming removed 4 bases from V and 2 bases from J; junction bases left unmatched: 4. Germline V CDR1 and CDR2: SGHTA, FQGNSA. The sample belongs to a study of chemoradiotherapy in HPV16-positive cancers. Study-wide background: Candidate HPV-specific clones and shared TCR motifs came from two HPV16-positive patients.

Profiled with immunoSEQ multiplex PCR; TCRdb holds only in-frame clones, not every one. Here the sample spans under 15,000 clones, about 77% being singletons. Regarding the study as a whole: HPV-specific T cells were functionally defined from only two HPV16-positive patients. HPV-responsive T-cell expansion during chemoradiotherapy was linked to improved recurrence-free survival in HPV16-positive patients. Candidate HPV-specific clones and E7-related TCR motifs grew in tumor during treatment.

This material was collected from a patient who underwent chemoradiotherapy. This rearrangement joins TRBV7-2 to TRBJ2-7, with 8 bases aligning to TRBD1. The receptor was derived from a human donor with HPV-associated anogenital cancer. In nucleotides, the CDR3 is TGTGCCAGCAGCTACACGACAGGGGCCTACGAGCAGTACTTC. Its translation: CASSYTTGAYEQYF.